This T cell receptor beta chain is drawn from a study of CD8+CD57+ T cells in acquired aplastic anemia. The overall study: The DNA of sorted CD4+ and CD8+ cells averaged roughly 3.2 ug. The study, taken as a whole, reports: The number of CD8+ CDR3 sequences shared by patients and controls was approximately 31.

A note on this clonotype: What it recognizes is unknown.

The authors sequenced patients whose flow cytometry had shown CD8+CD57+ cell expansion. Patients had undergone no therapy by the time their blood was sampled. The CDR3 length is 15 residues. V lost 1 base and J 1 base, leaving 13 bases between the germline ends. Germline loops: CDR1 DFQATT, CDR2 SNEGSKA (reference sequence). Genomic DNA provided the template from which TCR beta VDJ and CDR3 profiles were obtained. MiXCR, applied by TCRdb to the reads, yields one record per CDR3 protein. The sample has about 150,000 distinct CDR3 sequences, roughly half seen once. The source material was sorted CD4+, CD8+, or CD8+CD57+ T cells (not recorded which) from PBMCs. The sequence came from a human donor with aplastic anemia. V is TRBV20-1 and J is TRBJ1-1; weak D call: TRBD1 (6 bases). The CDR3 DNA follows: TGCAGTGCTAGAGTGGGAGGACAGAGGAACACTGAAGCTTTCTTT. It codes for CSARVGGQRNTEAFF.